The present T cell receptor (beta chain) was sequenced within a study of CD8+CD57+ T cells in acquired aplastic anemia. Sequencing was done on patients that had shown CD8+CD57+ cell expansion by flow cytometry. Every patient was diagnosed with severe acquired aplastic anemia. With V trimmed by 0 bases and J by 5 bases, 4 bases remained unmatched. The CDR3 is 14 residues long. Germline V lookup: CDR1 SGHRS, CDR2 YFSETQ. TCR beta VDJ combinations and CDR3 sequences were profiled from genomic DNA. TCRdb used MiXCR to reprocess the reads, holding one entry per CDR3 protein. Of approximately 300,000 distinct CDR3 sequences in the sample, roughly 53% were seen once. This clonotype was recorded once.

Input material: sorted CD4+, CD8+, or CD8+CD57+ T cells (not recorded which) from PBMCs. The V gene is TRBV5-1, the J gene TRBJ2-7; 8 nucleotides line up with TRBD2. This clonotype was obtained from a human donor with aplastic anemia. In DNA, the CDR3 is TGCGCCAGCAGCTTGGCCGGGGGGGTCCACGAGCAGTACTTC. Residues: CASSLAGGVHEQYF.